These T cell receptor beta chains were read from a single sample in a study of T-cell reconstitution after alpha-beta-depleted transplantation in children. TCRdb reanalysed the PCR reads using MiXCR and keeps one entry per CDR3 protein. The sample contains about 980,000 distinct CDR3 sequences, roughly 29% of which appear only once. Sequences were derived from PBMCs, mostly from graft donor cells, sampled 360 days after TCRalphabeta/CD19-depleted stem cell transplant. The receptors come from a boy younger than two who had a stem cell transplant for SCID, so the T cells may come from the graft donor. Each CDR3 is given with its conserved first and last residue. A D gene is named only where the DNA matches it firmly. Only part of the rows carry a size: once, few, many, or a class if the clone is expanded.

TGTGCCAGCAGTTCGTCCGGGACCTCGGAGACCCAGTACTTC,CASSSSGTSETQYF,few,-,TRBJ2-5,TRBV12-3/TRBV12-4
TGTGCCAGCAGCCCGCCCGGTTCACCCCTCCACTTT,CASSPPGSPLHF,-,-,TRBJ1-6,TRBV5-4
TGTGCCAGCAGTCCGCGGGGGAGAGACACAGATACGCAGTATTTT,CASSPRGRDTDTQYF,few,TRBD2,TRBJ2-3,TRBV27
TGTGCCAGCAGCATCAGACAGGCCGATGGGAGCTACACCTTC,CASSIRQADGSYTF,few,-,TRBJ1-2,TRBV9
TGTGCCCTCGGCGTGGATACGCAGTATTTT,CALGVDTQYF,-,-,TRBJ2-3,TRBV7-9
TGTGCCAGCAGTTACTCAACTAGCGGGTCTGGGGCCAACGTCCTGACTTTC,CASSYSTSGSGANVLTF,-,TRBD2,TRBJ2-6,TRBV6-5
TGTGCCAGCAGCCAACGTAGAGGTGGGACCACAGATACGCAGTATTTT,CASSQRRGGTTDTQYF,few,-,TRBJ2-3,TRBV4-2
TGCGCCAGCAGCTTAAGACAGGGGGCCTCCGGGGAGCTGTTTTTT,CASSLRQGASGELFF,few,TRBD1,TRBJ2-2,TRBV5-1
TGTGCCAGTAGTCCAGACCTACTAGGGAAGTCCTACAATGAGCAGTTCTTC,CASSPDLLGKSYNEQFF,few,-,TRBJ2-1,TRBV6-1
TGCGCCAGCAGCTTATTAACAGCCAGCACAGATACGCAGTATTTT,CASSLLTASTDTQYF,few,-,TRBJ2-3,TRBV5-1
TGTGCCAGCAGCTCTGACAGGACTTACGAGCAGTACTTC,CASSSDRTYEQYF,many,-,TRBJ2-7,TRBV7-9
TGTGCCACCAGTGCGGCGGATACGCAGTATTTT,CATSAADTQYF,-,-,TRBJ2-3,TRBV24-1
TGTGCCACCAGCGAGGACAGGCGCAATGAGCAGTTCTTC,CATSEDRRNEQFF,few,TRBD1,TRBJ2-1,TRBV15
TGTGCCAGCATCGATACAGGGGTCTATGGCTACACCTTC,CASIDTGVYGYTF,-,TRBD1,TRBJ1-2,TRBV6-1
TGTGCCAGCACCTCACAGACAGGGTCCCAAGAGACCCAGTACTTC,CASTSQTGSQETQYF,-,TRBD1,TRBJ2-5,TRBV6-2/TRBV6-3
TGCAGTGCTAAGGGGGATAGCAATCAGCCCCAGCATTTT,CSAKGDSNQPQHF,-,-,TRBJ1-5,TRBV20-1
TGTGCCAGCAGCTTAGGGACATCTTACTACGAGCAGTACTTC,CASSLGTSYYEQYF,few,-,TRBJ2-7,TRBV5-6
TGCGCCAGCAGCCAGAAGACAGGGGGCTCTCTCTACGAGCAGTACTTC,CASSQKTGGSLYEQYF,-,TRBD1,TRBJ2-7,TRBV5-1
TGCGCCAGCAAGACAGTCTCCGCCTACAATGAGCAGTTCTTC,CASKTVSAYNEQFF,-,-,TRBJ2-1,TRBV5-1
TGTGCCAGCAGCCGGCAGACTAGCGGGGCCAGAGAGCAGTACTTC,CASSRQTSGAREQYF,few,TRBD2,TRBJ2-7,TRBV7-2
TGCGCCAGCAGCCCCACCTCAGCCCCCGCGGACAATGAGCAGTTCTTC,CASSPTSAPADNEQFF,few,-,TRBJ2-1,TRBV4-1
TGTGCCAGCAGCGTAGCGGAGCCCCCCGCCGGGGAGCTGTTTTTT,CASSVAEPPAGELFF,few,-,TRBJ2-2,TRBV9
TGTGCCAGCAAGACAGGGCTGACTAATGAAAAACTGTTTTTT,CASKTGLTNEKLFF,-,TRBD1,TRBJ1-4,TRBV6-5
TGTGCCAGCAGCCCCGTGCTAGCGGGGTGGGGGACCGGGGAGCTGTTTTTT,CASSPVLAGWGTGELFF,-,TRBD2,TRBJ2-2,TRBV12-3/TRBV12-4
TGTGCCAGCAGCCAAGATTGGAGGGGGGGGTACCAAGAGACCCAGTACTTC,CASSQDWRGGYQETQYF,few,-,TRBJ2-5,TRBV4-2
TGTGCCAGCAGGCCAGGGGCCGGGCATGGCTACACCTTC,CASRPGAGHGYTF,-,-,TRBJ1-2,TRBV7-9
TGTGCCAGCAGTGAAACTACGGGCGGCACTGAAGCTTTCTTT,CASSETTGGTEAFF,-,-,TRBJ1-1,TRBV25-1
TGTGCCAGCAGCCCCCCTGGGGACACCCATCACGCAGATACGCAGTATTTT,CASSPPGDTHHADTQYF,-,-,TRBJ2-3,TRBV7-8
TGTGCCAGCAGTTTAGATTGGAGGGGACTAGGGGAGACCCAGTACTTC,CASSLDWRGLGETQYF,-,TRBD2,TRBJ2-5,TRBV28